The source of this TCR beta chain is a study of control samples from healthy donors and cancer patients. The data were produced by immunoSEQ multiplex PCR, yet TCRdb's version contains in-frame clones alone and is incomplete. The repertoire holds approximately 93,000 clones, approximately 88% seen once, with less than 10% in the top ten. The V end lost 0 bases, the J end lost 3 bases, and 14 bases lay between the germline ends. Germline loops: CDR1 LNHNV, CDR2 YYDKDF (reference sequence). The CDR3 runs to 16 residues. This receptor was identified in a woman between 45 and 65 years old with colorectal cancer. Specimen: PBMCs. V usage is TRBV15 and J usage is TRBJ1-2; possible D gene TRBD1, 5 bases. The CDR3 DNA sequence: TGTGCCACCAGCAGAGATTTTGTCCCCAGGGACTATGGCTACACCTTC. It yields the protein CATSRDFVPRDYGYTF.